Presented here are 7 T cell receptor beta chains from one specimen sequenced in a study of blood T cells in healthy people across ages. The second PCR ran about 6 to 11 cycles with a sample-barcoded 5' primer and J-beta primers. TCRdb re-called the 5' RACE reads with MiXCR, one entry per CDR3 protein. This table has hundreds of thousands of distinct CDR3 sequences, 58% appearing once. Sequencing used blood. Receptors originate from a man younger than 45 in good health.

The V call is TRBV20-1, the J call TRBJ2-4; TRBD2 matches at 9 bases. The J call is uncertain, as TRBJ2-7 better fits the DNA end. CDR1 and CDR2 (germline): DFQATT, SNEGSKA (reference sequence). The CDR3 length is 15 residues. The CDR3 loop reads CSARDVSGGLYEQYF. The CDR3, as DNA: TGCAGTGCTAGAGACGTTAGCGGGGGATTATACGAGCAGTACTTC.

This clonotype has just a few counts. This sequence joins TRBV6-2 or TRBV6-3 and TRBJ2-3; a possible D gene is TRBD1 (5 bases). The germline gives CDR1 MNHEY, CDR2 SVGEGT. The CDR3 extends over 15 amino acids. V was cut by 0 bases and J by 3 bases, with 10 bases left in between. CDR3 nucleotides: TGTGCCAGCAGTTACTCTGCAGGGAATACAGATACGCAGTATTTT. Translating it yields CASSYSAGNTDTQYF.

This clonotype was detected only a few times. The rearrangement links TRBV7-2 to TRBJ2-5, with D uncertain. This CDR3 has 14 amino acids. Trimming stripped 1 base from V and 7 bases from J, with 13 bases between. In germline, CDR1 is SGHTA, CDR2 FQGNSA. CDR3: CASSLVNTVRTQYF. CDR3 DNA sequence: TGTGCCAGCAGCTTAGTAAACACCGTACGGACCCAGTACTTC.

The J gene is TRBJ1-5, the V gene TRBV7-9; a possible D gene is TRBD1 (6 bases). V lost 8 bases, J lost 5 bases, and 16 bases lay in between. The CDR3 extends over 14 amino acids. Germline assignment: CDR1 SEHNR and CDR2 FQNEAQ (reference sequence). CDR3 sequence (DNA): TGTGCCAGCTCAAGCGGGACAAACCATCAGCCCCAGCATTTT. Residues: CASSSGTNHQPQHF.

This clonotype was observed a handful of times. This chain connects TRBV20-1 to TRBJ2-5; 11 bases agree with TRBD2. The V and J ends lost 5 bases and 11 bases, in that order; junction bases with no gene match: 16. CDR1 and CDR2 from the germline V gene are DFQATT and SNEGSKA (reference sequence). The CDR3 sequence is 15 residues long. This CDR3 is CSAPDWGTSGEEQYF. The CDR3 nucleotides read TGCAGTGCTCCTGACTGGGGGACTAGCGGAGAAGAGCAGTACTTC.

This chain joins TRBV18 and TRBJ2-4; TRBD2 aligns across 9 bases. CDR3 size: 18 residues. The germline gives CDR1 KGHSH, CDR2 LQKENI. Unmatched junction bases numbered 19, after V lost 5 bases and J lost 8 bases. CDR3 sequence reads: CASSKEAAGGQSEDIQYF. The CDR3 bases are TGTGCCAGCTCAAAAGAGGCAGCGGGGGGCCAATCTGAGGACATTCAGTACTTC.

This clonotype was seen only a few times. The chain employs TRBV18 and TRBJ2-7; 9 bases map to TRBD1. The J call may be faulty, since TRBJ2-5 better matches the DNA end. The CDR3 runs 15 residues. The germline CDR1 and CDR2 sequences are KGHSH and LQKENI. Here the CDR3 reads CASSPSGTGRETQYF. As DNA, the CDR3 is TGTGCCAGCTCACCATCCGGGACAGGGAGAGAGACCCAGTACTTC.